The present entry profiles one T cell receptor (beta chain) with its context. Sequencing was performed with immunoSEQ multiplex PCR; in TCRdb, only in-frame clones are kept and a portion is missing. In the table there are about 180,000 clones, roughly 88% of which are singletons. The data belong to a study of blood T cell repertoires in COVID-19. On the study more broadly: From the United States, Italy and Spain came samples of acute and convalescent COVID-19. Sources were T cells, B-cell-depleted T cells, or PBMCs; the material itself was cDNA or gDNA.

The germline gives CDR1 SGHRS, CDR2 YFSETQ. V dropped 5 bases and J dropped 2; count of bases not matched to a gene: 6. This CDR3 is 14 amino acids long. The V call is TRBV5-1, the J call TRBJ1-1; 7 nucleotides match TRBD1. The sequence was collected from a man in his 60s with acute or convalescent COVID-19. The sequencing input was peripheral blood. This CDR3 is CASSPDRVNTEAFF. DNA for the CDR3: TGCGCCAGCAGTCCCGACAGGGTAAACACTGAAGCTTTCTTT.